This TCR beta chain derives from a study of T-cell memory formation after mild COVID-19. Study-wide points: The appearance of some responding clones in pre-infection memory suggested that cross-reactive memory joined. Of the contracting clones, CD4+ ones lay mainly in CM and EM, and CD8+ ones in EMRA.

Via MiXCR, TCRdb re-called the 5' RACE reads, giving one row per CDR3 protein. Counted here are about 470,000 distinct CDR3 sequences, 20% to 25% occurring once; the ten biggest clones make up around 13%. As concerns this clonotype: Its antigen is unidentified.

Trimming shortened V by 0 bases and J by 9 bases, and 13 bases separated the two germline ends. The CDR3 has 14 residues. Germline loops: CDR1 SGHAT, CDR2 FQNNGV. The sample consisted of PBMCs or a T cell subset sorted from them (not recorded which). This TCR was sampled from an adult woman who had mild COVID-19 (a few samples of this study predate the infection). Cell type and time point are not known. The chain joins TRBV11-2 to TRBJ2-3; perhaps TRBD2 as D (5 bases). CDR3: CASSLDGVAGTQYF. CDR3 bases: TGTGCCAGCAGCTTAGATGGGGTGGCGGGCACGCAGTATTTT.